One sample yielded the 5 T cell receptor beta chains listed below, sequenced in a study of T cells in tuberculosis. Described time point: new active TB diagnosis, blood taken before or within 7 days of starting treatment. The table came from immunoSEQ multiplex PCR; TCRdb's copy has only in-frame clones and leaves some out. The profile shows approximately 40,000 clones, around 94% of them singletons. Material: PBMCs, obtained at tuberculosis diagnosis. The receptor set was obtained from an adult with tuberculosis.

The V and J genes are TRBV10-1 and TRBJ1-3; TRBD1 aligns across 8 bases. The germline V gene encodes CDR1 WNHNN and CDR2 SYGVQD (reference sequence). V lost 6 bases to trimming and J lost 3 bases; unmatched junction nucleotides: 1. The CDR3 consists of 13 residues. The CDR3 sequence: CASRGTGGNTIYF. Here the CDR3 DNA reads TGCGCCAGCAGGGGGACAGGTGGAAACACCATATATTTT.

The chain links TRBV19 to TRBJ2-7; D may be TRBD2 (5 bases). The CDR3 is made up of 14 amino acids. V dropped 5 bases and J dropped 2 bases, with 13 bases sitting between them. Germline V gene data show CDR1 as LNHDA and CDR2 as SQIVND (reference sequence). The CDR3 is CASSFSPGAYEQYF. The CDR3 DNA is TGTGCCAGTAGTTTCTCCCCCGGGGCCTACGAGCAGTACTTC.

J is TRBJ1-6 and V is TRBV6-6; unclear D gene. The CDR3 runs to 13 residues. Germline CDR1 reads MNHNY; CDR2 reads SVGAGI (reference sequence). V lost 4 bases and J 9 bases, leaving 10 bases between the germline ends. The CDR3 DNA reads TGTGCCAGCAGTTCACAGTCCCTTTCACCCCTCCACTTT. It encodes CASSSQSLSPLHF.

V and J are TRBV2 and TRBJ1-5; weak D call: TRBD1 (6 bases). CDR3 length: 14 amino acids. CDR1 is SNHLY and CDR2 is FYNNEI in the germline V gene. Trimming removed 5 bases at V and 6 bases at J, with 14 bases between. The DNA for the CDR3 is TGTGCCAGCAGTCTACAGGGTCCGGGTCAGCCCCAGCATTTT. This codes for CASSLQGPGQPQHF.

The V call is TRBV6-4, the J call TRBJ2-3; the match to TRBD2 covers 8 bases. V shed 4 bases, J shed 1 base, and the junction held 1 base outside the gene matches. The CDR3 spans 14 residues. Germline lookup yields CDR1 MRHNA and CDR2 SNTAGT. The CDR3 loop reads CASSAAGGTDTQYF. Here the CDR3 DNA reads TGTGCCAGCAGTGCAGCGGGGGGCACAGATACGCAGTATTTT.